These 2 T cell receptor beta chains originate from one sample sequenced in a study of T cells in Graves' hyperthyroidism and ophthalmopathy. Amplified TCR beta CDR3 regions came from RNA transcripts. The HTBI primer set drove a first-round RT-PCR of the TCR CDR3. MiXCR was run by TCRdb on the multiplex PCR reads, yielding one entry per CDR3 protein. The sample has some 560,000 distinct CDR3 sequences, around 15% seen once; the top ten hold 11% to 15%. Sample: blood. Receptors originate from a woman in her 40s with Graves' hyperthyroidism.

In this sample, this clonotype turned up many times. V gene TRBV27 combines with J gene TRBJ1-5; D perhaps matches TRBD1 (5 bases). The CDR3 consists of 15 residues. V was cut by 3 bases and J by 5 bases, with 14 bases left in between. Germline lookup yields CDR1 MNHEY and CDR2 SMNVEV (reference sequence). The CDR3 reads CASSFGTSVDQPQHF. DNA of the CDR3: TGTGCCAGCAGTTTCGGGACTTCAGTCGATCAGCCCCAGCATTTT.

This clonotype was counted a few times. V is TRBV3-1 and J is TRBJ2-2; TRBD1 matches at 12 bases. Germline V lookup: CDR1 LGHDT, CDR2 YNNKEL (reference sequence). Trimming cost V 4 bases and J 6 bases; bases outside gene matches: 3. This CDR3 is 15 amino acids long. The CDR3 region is CASSPGTGGSGELFF. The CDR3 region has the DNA TGTGCCAGCAGCCCCGGGACAGGGGGCTCCGGGGAGCTGTTTTTT.